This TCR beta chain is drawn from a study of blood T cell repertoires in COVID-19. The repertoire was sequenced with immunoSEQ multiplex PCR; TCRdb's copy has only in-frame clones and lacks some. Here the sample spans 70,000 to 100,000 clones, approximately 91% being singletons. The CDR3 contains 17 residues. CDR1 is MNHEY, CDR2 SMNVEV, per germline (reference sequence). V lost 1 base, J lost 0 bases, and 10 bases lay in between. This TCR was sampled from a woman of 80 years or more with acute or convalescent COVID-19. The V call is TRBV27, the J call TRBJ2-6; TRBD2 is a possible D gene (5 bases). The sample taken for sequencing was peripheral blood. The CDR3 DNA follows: TGTGCCAGCAGTTTATTGCCTGGGAGCTCTGGGGCCAACGTCCTGACTTTC. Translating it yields CASSLLPGSSGANVLTF.